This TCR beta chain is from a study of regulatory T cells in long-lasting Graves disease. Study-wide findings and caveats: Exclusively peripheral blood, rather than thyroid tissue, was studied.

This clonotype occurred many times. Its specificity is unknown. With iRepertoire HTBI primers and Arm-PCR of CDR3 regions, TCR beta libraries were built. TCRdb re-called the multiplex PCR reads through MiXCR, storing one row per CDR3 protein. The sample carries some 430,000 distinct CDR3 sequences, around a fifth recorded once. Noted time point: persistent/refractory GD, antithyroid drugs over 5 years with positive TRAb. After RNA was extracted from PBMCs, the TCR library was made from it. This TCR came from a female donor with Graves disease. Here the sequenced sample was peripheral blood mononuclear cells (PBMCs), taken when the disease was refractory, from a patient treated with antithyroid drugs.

The CDR3 nucleotides read TGTGCCAGCAGCTTGGAGGACAGGGGGAACACTGAAGCTTTCTTT. This codes for CASSLEDRGNTEAFF. This chain connects TRBV5-5 to TRBJ1-1; 9 nucleotides line up with TRBD1. This CDR3 is built from 15 residues. V gave up 0 bases and J gave up 1 base; unmatched junction bases: 1. The germline V gene has CDR1 SGHKS and CDR2 YYEKEE (reference sequence).